Each of the 21 T cell receptor beta chains below was sequenced from the same sample in a study of cytomegalovirus exposure and HLA in healthy donors. A multiplex PCR was run with 60 Vbeta primers and 13 Jbeta primers. The method was immunoSEQ multiplex PCR; TCRdb's version includes in-frame clones alone and lacks a portion of them. The data hold about 40,000 clones, with approximately 75% observed a single time. Sample: PBMCs. These receptors came from a man aged 35 to 55 in good health and CMV-seronegative.

The V call is TRBV6-1, the J call TRBJ1-1; D not resolved. V lost 4 bases and J lost 2, with 8 bases in between. The CDR3 spans 13 residues. Germline V CDR1 and CDR2: MNHNS, SASEGT. In DNA form, the CDR3 reads TGTGCCAGCAGTGTGGAGGGAAACACTGAAGCTTTCTTT. This codes for CASSVEGNTEAFF.

The sample holds a few counts of this clone. The chain couples TRBV5-4 to TRBJ2-5; TRBD2 matches at 9 bases. V was pared by 4 bases and J by 4 bases, with 5 bases of the junction left unmatched. CDR1 SGHNT and CDR2 YYREEE come from the germline V gene (reference sequence). The CDR3 has 14 residues. The CDR3 loop is CASSPNSGGETQYF. In nucleotides, the CDR3 is TGTGCCAGCAGCCCTAATAGCGGGGGAGAGACCCAGTACTTC. The full variable domain, its missing parts supplied by reference TRBV5-4 and TRBJ2-5, is ETGVTQSPTHLIKTRGQQVTLRCSSQSGHNTVSWYQQALGQGPQFIFQYYREEENGRGNFPPRFSGLQFPNYSSELNVNALELDDSALYLCASSPNSGGETQYFGPGTRLLVL.

The CDR3 here is CASSQTGTGGGNEKLFF. The CDR3 DNA follows: TGCGCCAGCAGCCAGACCGGGACAGGGGGCGGTAATGAAAAACTGTTTTTT. The chain links TRBV4-1 to TRBJ1-4; TRBD1 aligns across 12 bases. There are 17 residues in the CDR3. V lost 3 bases to trimming and J lost 4 bases; unmatched junction nucleotides: 6. Germline CDR1 and CDR2: MGHRA and YSYEKL.

This clone has a handful of counts. V gene TRBV6-1 combines with J gene TRBJ1-5; 8 bases are shared with TRBD1. The V gene end was trimmed by 3 bases and the J gene end by 6 bases; junction bases not matched to a gene: 13. The germline V gene has CDR1 MNHNS and CDR2 SASEGT. CDR3 length: 17 residues. The CDR3 sequence: CASSDFGTGALSQPQHF. The CDR3 DNA sequence: TGTGCCAGCAGTGATTTCGGGACAGGAGCCCTAAGTCAGCCCCAGCATTTT.

This clone was picked up a small number of times. The chain has TRBV29-1 and TRBJ2-1, with 7 bases identical to TRBD2. Trimming at V came to 5 bases and at J to 14 bases, leaving 9 bases not matched to a gene. Per the germline V gene, CDR1 is SQVTM and CDR2 is ANQGSEA. The CDR3 spans 11 residues. The CDR3 sequence: CSVMRNREEFF. CDR3 coding DNA: TGCAGCGTTATGCGGAATCGGGAGGAGTTCTTC.

The V gene is TRBV4-1, the J gene TRBJ2-2, with D perhaps TRBD2 (7 bases). The CDR3 runs to 15 residues. Germline V gene lookup returns CDR1 MGHRA and CDR2 YSYEKL. Trimming cost V 1 base and J 5 bases, with 11 bases left between them. The CDR3 nucleotides read TGCGCCAGCAGCCAAGGGACAGCGGGAACCGGGGAGCTGTTTTTT. It specifies CASSQGTAGTGELFF.

The gene calls are TRBV2 and TRBJ2-5; D gene unclear. Germline V gene sequence: CDR1 SNHLY, CDR2 FYNNEI. The ends were cut back, 4 bases at V and 3 bases at J, with 6 bases in the middle. This CDR3 has 12 residues. The CDR3 bases are TGTGCCAGCAGTGGGCTTGAAGAGACCCAGTACTTC. This gives the protein CASSGLEETQYF.

The count of this clone is one. The CDR3 DNA reads as TGCGCCAGCAGGGAACAGGGAAGCACCGGGGAGCTGTTTTTT. It specifies CASREQGSTGELFF. The chain employs TRBV5-1 and TRBJ2-2; D perhaps matches TRBD1 (6 bases). Trimming stripped 5 bases from V and 4 bases from J, with 12 bases between. The CDR3 consists of 14 residues. The germline CDR1 and CDR2 sequences are SGHRS and YFSETQ.

This clone came up once. This chain connects TRBV28 to TRBJ1-4; D gene unclear. Trimming left V 4 bases short and J 0 bases short, with 6 bases between. This CDR3 contains 14 residues. The germline V gene has CDR1 MDHEN and CDR2 SYDVKM. CDR3 amino acids: CASSSTATNEKLFF. The CDR3 coding sequence is TGTGCCAGCAGTTCAACAGCAACTAATGAAAAACTGTTTTTT.

This chain uses TRBV7-2 with TRBJ1-2; TRBD1 matches at 9 bases. With V trimmed by 6 bases and J by 4 bases, 6 bases remained unmatched. The germline V gene has CDR1 SGHTA and CDR2 FQGNSA. CDR3 length: 14 residues. This CDR3 reads CASSLTGGAYGYTF. In nucleotides, the CDR3 is TGTGCCAGCAGTCTGACAGGGGGAGCCTATGGCTACACCTTC.

This clone was picked up a small number of times. The chain is built from TRBV4-1 and TRBJ2-1, with D perhaps TRBD2 (5 bases). Germline values: CDR1 MGHRA, CDR2 YSYEKL. V shed 4 bases and J shed 7 bases, with 8 bases lying between them. The CDR3 sequence is 12 residues long. The CDR3 DNA reads TGCGCCAGCAGCCTCAGGAGGAATGAGCAGTTCTTC. It is translated as CASSLRRNEQFF.

This clone was observed once. V gene TRBV7-9 combines with J gene TRBJ1-4, with 7 nucleotides matching TRBD1. Germline assignment: CDR1 SEHNR and CDR2 FQNEAQ (reference sequence). Trimming removed 0 bases from V and 8 bases from J; junction bases left unmatched: 6. This CDR3 contains 15 residues. The CDR3: CASSLARQGWEKLFF. In DNA, the CDR3 is TGTGCCAGCAGCTTAGCCCGACAGGGATGGGAAAAACTGTTTTTT.

This clone has more than one count but fewer than ten. The chain combines TRBV6-6 with TRBJ1-5, with TRBD1 matching over 8 bases. The junction had 6 bases not matched to a gene; V was cut back by 6 bases and J by 2 bases. The CDR3 loop spans 15 amino acids. CDR1 and CDR2 from the germline V gene are MNHNY and SVGAGI (reference sequence). The CDR3 region has the DNA TGTGCCAGCAGCCGCACAGGGGGTGGCAATCAGCCCCAGCATTTT. This encodes CASSRTGGGNQPQHF.

For this clone: Sequence at one end of the junction differs from germline and may be a read error. The chain carries TRBV25-1 and TRBJ1-5; 7 nucleotides match TRBD1. The CDR3 loop spans 14 amino acids. Germline assignment: CDR1 MGHDK and CDR2 SYGVNS. The CDR3 coding sequence is TGTGCCAGCAGTCCCTCAGGGGGTAATCGGCCCCAGCATTTT. Protein: CASSPSGGNRPQHF.

The chain has TRBV10-3 and TRBJ2-1; possible D gene TRBD1, 6 bases. This CDR3 contains 16 residues. From germline, CDR1 is ENHRY and CDR2 SYGVKD. V was pared by 0 bases and J by 4 bases, with 13 bases between. The CDR3 here is CAISESGGRGYNEQFF. CDR3 nucleotides: TGTGCCATCAGTGAGTCCGGCGGCAGGGGATACAATGAGCAGTTCTTC.

For the CDR3, the DNA is TGTGCCAGCAGCTTGGAAGGGACATCTAACACTGAAGCTTTCTTT. Protein sequence: CASSLEGTSNTEAFF. V is TRBV7-9 and J is TRBJ1-1; perhaps TRBD1 as D (6 bases). The CDR3 sequence is 15 residues long. V shed 3 bases and J shed 2 bases, with 13 bases lying between them. Germline V CDR1 and CDR2: SEHNR, FQNEAQ (reference sequence).

This chain links TRBV7-9 with TRBJ1-6; 9 positions agree with TRBD1. Per germline, CDR1 SEHNR and CDR2 FQNEAQ (reference sequence). Germline trimming cut 5 bases from V and 10 bases from J; bases unmatched to any gene: 9. The CDR3 totals 15 residues. The CDR3 nucleotides read TGTGCCAGCAGCCCATACAGGGGGCGCGGGTCACCCCTCCACTTT. Its protein product is CASSPYRGRGSPLHF.

The V and J genes are TRBV6-1 and TRBJ1-6; D remains unclear. The CDR3 spans 16 residues. V lost 2 bases and J lost 7, with 15 bases in between. The germline CDR1 and CDR2 sequences are MNHNS and SASEGT. Here the CDR3 reads CASSEMGSRGNSPLHF. DNA of the CDR3: TGTGCCAGCAGTGAAATGGGGTCCCGAGGGAATTCACCCCTCCACTTT.

The chain has TRBV29-1 and TRBJ2-5, with 7 bases matching TRBD1. With the DNA end fitting TRBJ2-7 better, the J assignment may be wrong. This CDR3 is 13 amino acids long. Germline lookup yields CDR1 SQVTM and CDR2 ANQGSEA. The DNA for the CDR3 is TGCAGCGTTTACGACAGGGTCTCCTACGAGCAGTACTTC. This encodes CSVYDRVSYEQYF.

J is TRBJ1-5 and V is TRBV6-6; no clear D. CDR1 is MNHNY and CDR2 is SVGAGI in the germline V gene (reference sequence). The V end lost 0 bases, the J end lost 5 bases, and 2 bases lay between the germline ends. This CDR3 is 12 amino acids long. CDR3 loop: CASSYSDQPQHF. Here the CDR3 DNA reads TGTGCCAGCAGTTACTCCGATCAGCCCCAGCATTTT.

V and J are TRBV5-1 and TRBJ2-4; the match to TRBD1 covers 9 bases. Germline CDR1 and CDR2: SGHRS and YFSETQ. The V gene end was trimmed by 0 bases and the J gene end by 5 bases; junction bases not matched to a gene: 6. The CDR3 is 16 amino acids. The chain's CDR3 is CASSLGGTGSENIQYF. Written as DNA, the CDR3 is TGCGCCAGCAGCTTGGGGGGGACAGGGTCAGAAAACATTCAGTACTTC. Filled out from reference TRBV5-1 and TRBJ2-4, the complete variable domain reads KAGVTQTPRYLIKTRGQQVTLSCSPISGHRSVSWYQQTPGQGLQFLFEYFSETQRNKGNFPGRFSGRQFSNSRSEMNVSTLELGDSALYLCASSLGGTGSENIQYFGAGTRLSVL.